The next 6 T cell receptor beta chains were all read from a single sample in a study of technical replicates of blood from several donors. Measured with immunoSEQ multiplex PCR; TCRdb has only the in-frame clones, and not every one. Found here are about 88,000 clones, less than 95% of them singletons; the top ten hold roughly 0.25%. Sequenced input: T cells isolated from PBMCs. All receptors derive from a human donor in good health.

The rearrangement uses TRBV21-1 and TRBJ1-5. TRBV21-1 is a documented pseudogene. The CDR3 sequence is 17 residues long. Here the CDR3 reads CASSKWGETVVYQPQHF. Here the CDR3 DNA reads TGTGCCAGCAGTAAGTGGGGGGAAACAGTCGTTTATCAGCCCCAGCATTTT.

The CDR3 DNA sequence: TGCGCCAGCAGCCACGGGACACTAGTAGGCTACACCTTC. Its translation: CASSHGTLVGYTF. The chain carries TRBV4-1 and TRBJ1-2, with a weak D call TRBD1 (6 bases). CDR3 length equals 13 residues. Germline V gives CDR1 MGHRA, CDR2 YSYEKL. V lost 3 bases and J 8 bases, leaving 13 bases between the germline ends.

This clone was recorded once. The CDR3: CASSLLDGELFF. CDR3 nucleotide sequence: TGTGCCAGCAGCCTACTAGACGGGGAGCTGTTTTTT. This rearrangement joins TRBV2 to TRBJ2-2; TRBD2 might be the D (5 bases). The germline gives CDR1 SNHLY, CDR2 FYNNEI. V was clipped by 6 bases and J by 7 bases, with 9 bases between them. The length of the CDR3 is 12 residues.

The chain has TRBV12-5 and TRBJ1-2; D gene uncertain. This CDR3 has 13 amino acids. Looked up from germline, CDR1 is LGHNT and CDR2 is FRNRAP. V was clipped by 6 bases and J by 2 bases, with 10 bases between them. Written as DNA, the CDR3 is TGTGCTAGTGGCTCTGAAGAGAACTATGGCTACACCTTC. The encoded protein is CASGSEENYGYTF.

V usage is TRBV7-6 and J usage is TRBJ2-5, with D maybe TRBD1 (6 bases). CDR3 length: 17 residues. Germline loops: CDR1 SGHVS, CDR2 FNYEAQ. Trimming shortened V by 2 bases and J by 5 bases, and 21 bases separated the two germline ends. The chain's CDR3 is CASSLRFTGWGAETQYF. CDR3 nucleotide sequence: TGTGCCAGCAGCTTAAGGTTTACAGGGTGGGGTGCGGAGACCCAGTACTTC.

V and J are TRBV15 and TRBJ2-1; tentative D call: TRBD2 (6 bases). The V gene's germline CDR1 is LNHNV and CDR2 YYDKDF (reference sequence). Between the trimmed V and J ends, which lost 6 bases and 8 bases, there was a span of 11 bases. The CDR3 covers 12 residues. Written as DNA, the CDR3 is TGTGCCACCAGTCCGACTAGAGATGAGCAGTTCTTC. Protein product: CATSPTRDEQFF.